Listed below are T cell receptor beta chains from one sample, sequenced in a study of tumor-infiltrating lymphocytes in localized non-small cell lung cancer. TCRdb keeps only in-frame clones here, not all; method: immunoSEQ multiplex PCR. The sample holds about 23,000 clones, roughly 63% seen once. Sequencing was done on a sample of lung tumor tissue. The origin of the receptors is a human donor with non-small cell lung cancer. Both conserved end residues are part of each CDR3. D genes are given only for firm matches. Rows may omit the clone size; those that give it use once, few, many or a size class.

clone_size: NA
cdr3_length: 13
d_call: NA
v_call: TRBV7-9
j_call: TRBJ2-4
cdr3_nt: TGTGCCAGCAGCCCAGTAGCCAAAAACATTCAGTACTTC
cdr3_aa: CASSPVAKNIQYF

clone_size: NA
cdr3_length: 15
d_call: TRBD1
v_call: TRBV18
j_call: TRBJ2-1
cdr3_nt: TGTGCCAGCTCACCACCGGGACAGGGCAACAATGAGCAGTTCTTC
cdr3_aa: CASSPPGQGNNEQFF

clone_size: few
cdr3_length: 15
d_call: TRBD1
v_call: TRBV5-6
j_call: TRBJ1-3
cdr3_nt: TGTGCCAGCAGCTTTGGGGCCGGGACAGAGGACACCATATATTTT
cdr3_aa: CASSFGAGTEDTIYF

clone_size: NA
cdr3_length: 13
d_call: NA
v_call: TRBV7-9
j_call: TRBJ2-1
cdr3_nt: TGTGCCAGCAGTATACAGGGATACAATGAGCAGTTCTTC
cdr3_aa: CASSIQGYNEQFF

clone_size: NA
cdr3_length: 14
d_call: TRBD1
v_call: TRBV7-2
j_call: TRBJ2-5
cdr3_nt: TGTGCCAGCAGCCCATGGGACAGGCGAGAGACCCAGTACTTC
cdr3_aa: CASSPWDRRETQYF

clone_size: NA
cdr3_length: 12
d_call: NA
v_call: TRBV5-6
j_call: TRBJ2-3
cdr3_nt: TGTGCCAGCAGCTTGCAAGCTAGCCTGCAGTATTTT
cdr3_aa: CASSLQASLQYF

clone_size: few
cdr3_length: 14
d_call: NA
v_call: TRBV18
j_call: TRBJ1-1
cdr3_nt: TGTGCCAGCTCACCACCATCCGTGAACACTGAAGCTTTCTTT
cdr3_aa: CASSPPSVNTEAFF

clone_size: NA
cdr3_length: 14
d_call: TRBD1
v_call: TRBV7-9
j_call: TRBJ2-5
cdr3_nt: TGTGCCAGCAGCCGGGACAGGGGGCAAGAGACCCAGTACTTC
cdr3_aa: CASSRDRGQETQYF

clone_size: once
cdr3_length: 17
d_call: NA
v_call: TRBV19
j_call: TRBJ1-2
cdr3_nt: TGTGCCAGTACCAATAGGAGGCAGGGGACATTCGGCTATGGCTACACCTTC
cdr3_aa: CASTNRRQGTFGYGYTF

clone_size: once
cdr3_length: 14
d_call: TRBD1
v_call: TRBV10-3
j_call: TRBJ2-7
cdr3_nt: TGTGCCATCAGTGCGGGACAGGGTTCCTACGAGCAGTACTTC
cdr3_aa: CAISAGQGSYEQYF

clone_size: NA
cdr3_length: 15
d_call: NA
v_call: TRBV28
j_call: TRBJ1-1
cdr3_nt: TGTGCCAGCAGTTTACACGACCAGGGGAACACTGAAGCTTTCTTT
cdr3_aa: CASSLHDQGNTEAFF

clone_size: few
cdr3_length: 18
d_call: TRBD1
v_call: TRBV7-2
j_call: TRBJ1-5
cdr3_nt: TGTGCCAGCAGCTTAAGGGGGACAGCTTTTGGAAGCAATCAGCCCCAGCATTTT
cdr3_aa: CASSLRGTAFGSNQPQHF

clone_size: NA
cdr3_length: 14
d_call: NA
v_call: TRBV18
j_call: TRBJ2-5
cdr3_nt: TGTGCCAGCTCCCCGACTCCCGCAGGGAATGAGCAGTACTTC
cdr3_aa: CASSPTPAGNEQYF

clone_size: NA
cdr3_length: 16
d_call: TRBD2
v_call: TRBV5-1
j_call: TRBJ2-2
cdr3_nt: TGCGCCAGCAGCTTGGGGCCAGCGGGAGACACCGGGGAGCTGTTTTTT
cdr3_aa: CASSLGPAGDTGELFF

clone_size: medium-sized
cdr3_length: 19
d_call: NA
v_call: TRBV6-1
j_call: TRBJ2-7
cdr3_nt: TGTGCCAGCAGTGAAGCGCTTCCCCAGTTAAGGGCCCGCTCCTACGAGCAGTACTTC
cdr3_aa: CASSEALPQLRARSYEQYF

clone_size: NA
cdr3_length: 14
d_call: NA
v_call: TRBV5-1
j_call: TRBJ2-3
cdr3_nt: TGCGCCAGCAGCCTGGAGATGGCAGCAGATACGCAGTATTTT
cdr3_aa: CASSLEMAADTQYF

clone_size: NA
cdr3_length: 12
d_call: NA
v_call: TRBV6-5
j_call: TRBJ2-6
cdr3_nt: TGTGCCAGTATCTCTGGGGCCAACGTCCTGACTTTC
cdr3_aa: CASISGANVLTF

clone_size: few
cdr3_length: 13
d_call: TRBD1
v_call: TRBV13
j_call: TRBJ2-7
cdr3_nt: TGTGCCAGCAGCTCCCGGGACAGGGGCCCCCCCCGCTTC
cdr3_aa: CASSSRDRGPPRF

clone_size: once
cdr3_length: 15
d_call: TRBD1
v_call: TRBV10-3
j_call: TRBJ2-5
cdr3_nt: TGTGCCATCAGTGAGTCGGGACAGGGGGGAGAGACCCAGTACTTC
cdr3_aa: CAISESGQGGETQYF

clone_size: NA
cdr3_length: 14
d_call: NA
v_call: TRBV7-9
j_call: TRBJ2-4
cdr3_nt: TGTGCCAGCAGCTTAGGGCTAGCCAAAAACATTCAGTACTTC
cdr3_aa: CASSLGLAKNIQYF

clone_size: NA
cdr3_length: 15
d_call: NA
v_call: TRBV27
j_call: TRBJ2-5
cdr3_nt: TGTGCCAGCACTACTCTTGAGGGTGGAGAGGAGACCCAGTACTTC
cdr3_aa: CASTTLEGGEETQYF

clone_size: NA
cdr3_length: 12
d_call: NA
v_call: TRBV11-3
j_call: TRBJ1-1
cdr3_nt: TGTGCCAGCAGCTTAGGAATTTCTGAAGCTTTCTTT
cdr3_aa: CASSLGISEAFF

clone_size: NA
cdr3_length: 14
d_call: TRBD1
v_call: TRBV9
j_call: TRBJ2-7
cdr3_nt: TGTGCCAGCAGCCCTGGACAGGGAAACTACGAGCAGTACTTC
cdr3_aa: CASSPGQGNYEQYF

clone_size: NA
cdr3_length: 15
d_call: TRBD2
v_call: TRBV7-2
j_call: TRBJ2-1
cdr3_nt: TGTGCCAGCAGCTCACCCGGGACTAGCTGGTATGAGCAGTTCTTC
cdr3_aa: CASSSPGTSWYEQFF

clone_size: few
cdr3_length: 15
d_call: NA
v_call: TRBV5-1
j_call: TRBJ2-7
cdr3_nt: TGCGCCAGCAGATCCGGACAGTCAAGCTCGTACGAGCAGTACTTC
cdr3_aa: CASRSGQSSSYEQYF

clone_size: few
cdr3_length: 14
d_call: NA
v_call: TRBV5-4
j_call: TRBJ2-5
cdr3_nt: TGTGCCAGCAGCCCTACAGCGTACCAAGAGACCCAGTACTTC
cdr3_aa: CASSPTAYQETQYF

clone_size: NA
cdr3_length: 15
d_call: TRBD2
v_call: TRBV19
j_call: TRBJ2-7
cdr3_nt: TGTGCCAGTAGTTCCCGACTAGCGACCTCCTACGAGCAGTACTTC
cdr3_aa: CASSSRLATSYEQYF

clone_size: NA
cdr3_length: 16
d_call: TRBD2
v_call: TRBV18
j_call: TRBJ2-3
cdr3_nt: TGTGCCAGCTCACCAGGAGGCGGGGGTAGCACAGATACGCAGTATTTT
cdr3_aa: CASSPGGGGSTDTQYF

clone_size: NA
cdr3_length: 15
d_call: NA
v_call: TRBV18
j_call: TRBJ1-1
cdr3_nt: TGTGCCAGCTCCTTGGGGCAGGCAGGGGCCACTGAAGCTTTCTTT
cdr3_aa: CASSLGQAGATEAFF

clone_size: NA
cdr3_length: 10
d_call: NA
v_call: TRBV11-2
j_call: TRBJ1-4
cdr3_nt: TGTGCCAGCAGCTTAATCCCACTGTTTTTT
cdr3_aa: CASSLIPLFF

clone_size: NA
cdr3_length: 14
d_call: NA
v_call: TRBV4-2
j_call: TRBJ2-7
cdr3_nt: TGTGCCAGCAGCCAAGGACGGACAAGTTTCGAGCAGTACTTC
cdr3_aa: CASSQGRTSFEQYF

clone_size: NA
cdr3_length: 15
d_call: TRBD1
v_call: TRBV5-1
j_call: TRBJ2-2
cdr3_nt: TGCGCCAGCAGCTCAGACAGGGTAAACACCGGGGAGCTGTTTTTT
cdr3_aa: CASSSDRVNTGELFF

clone_size: NA
cdr3_length: 14
d_call: TRBD1
v_call: TRBV28
j_call: TRBJ1-4
cdr3_nt: TGTGCCAGCCTACCTTCAGGGGGTGGCCGAAAACTGTTTTTT
cdr3_aa: CASLPSGGGRKLFF

clone_size: NA
cdr3_length: 14
d_call: NA
v_call: TRBV27
j_call: TRBJ1-2
cdr3_nt: TGTGCCAGCCGCCCGGGGGGGATTACCTATGGCTACACCTTC
cdr3_aa: CASRPGGITYGYTF

clone_size: once
cdr3_length: 13
d_call: NA
v_call: TRBV30
j_call: TRBJ2-1
cdr3_nt: TGTGCCTGGCGAGTACAGAGATACAATGAGCAGTTCTTC
cdr3_aa: CAWRVQRYNEQFF

clone_size: NA
cdr3_length: 13
d_call: TRBD1
v_call: TRBV5-8
j_call: TRBJ2-7
cdr3_nt: TGTGCCAGCAGCCTGGGACAGGTTTACGAGCAGTACTTC
cdr3_aa: CASSLGQVYEQYF

clone_size: NA
cdr3_length: 16
d_call: NA
v_call: TRBV28
j_call: TRBJ2-1
cdr3_nt: TGTGCCAGCAGTTCCCGCCGGGGCCCCTCCTACAATGAGCAGTTCTTC
cdr3_aa: CASSSRRGPSYNEQFF

clone_size: few
cdr3_length: 14
d_call: NA
v_call: TRBV6-5
j_call: TRBJ2-3
cdr3_nt: TGTGCCTCCCAAACGGGACAAGGAACAGATACGCAGTATTTT
cdr3_aa: CASQTGQGTDTQYF

clone_size: NA
cdr3_length: 12
d_call: NA
v_call: TRBV5-1
j_call: TRBJ2-3
cdr3_nt: TGCGCCAGCAGCCCAACGGACATTCCGCAGTATTTT
cdr3_aa: CASSPTDIPQYF

clone_size: NA
cdr3_length: 13
d_call: NA
v_call: TRBV19
j_call: TRBJ2-3
cdr3_nt: TGTGCCAGTAGTATCGCAGCCTCAGATACGCAGTATTTT
cdr3_aa: CASSIAASDTQYF

clone_size: NA
cdr3_length: 16
d_call: TRBD2
v_call: TRBV7-8
j_call: TRBJ2-3
cdr3_nt: TGTGCCAGCCGAGGACTAGCGGGAGGGACCACAGATACGCAGTATTTT
cdr3_aa: CASRGLAGGTTDTQYF

clone_size: NA
cdr3_length: 15
d_call: NA
v_call: TRBV19
j_call: TRBJ1-2
cdr3_nt: TGTGCCAGTGGGGGACGGGGGATCGAGTTTCGTGGCTACACCTTC
cdr3_aa: CASGGRGIEFRGYTF

clone_size: NA
cdr3_length: 14
d_call: NA
v_call: TRBV4-3
j_call: TRBJ2-7
cdr3_nt: TGCGCCAGCAGCCAAGAGAAGGGCACCTACGAGCAGTACTTC
cdr3_aa: CASSQEKGTYEQYF

clone_size: NA
cdr3_length: 16
d_call: NA
v_call: TRBV5-8
j_call: TRBJ1-5
cdr3_nt: TGTGCCAGCAGCCCGGGGCGGATAGCTAGCAATCAGCCCCAGCATTTT
cdr3_aa: CASSPGRIASNQPQHF

clone_size: once
cdr3_length: 15
d_call: NA
v_call: TRBV18
j_call: TRBJ2-7
cdr3_nt: TGTGCCAGCTCACCTTCGGGGAGCCCCTCCTACGAGCAGTACTTC
cdr3_aa: CASSPSGSPSYEQYF

clone_size: NA
cdr3_length: 12
d_call: NA
v_call: TRBV10-3
j_call: TRBJ1-2
cdr3_nt: TGTGCCATCAGTGAGTCGGCAGGGAAAAACACCTTC
cdr3_aa: CAISESAGKNTF

clone_size: NA
cdr3_length: 12
d_call: NA
v_call: TRBV2
j_call: TRBJ2-7
cdr3_nt: TGTGCCAGCAAACCTCTCTCCTACGAGCAGTACTTC
cdr3_aa: CASKPLSYEQYF

clone_size: NA
cdr3_length: 18
d_call: TRBD2
v_call: TRBV6-1
j_call: TRBJ2-1
cdr3_nt: TGTGCCAGCAGTGGGACTAGCGGGAGATCCCCCCTCTACAATGAGCAGTTCTTC
cdr3_aa: CASSGTSGRSPLYNEQFF